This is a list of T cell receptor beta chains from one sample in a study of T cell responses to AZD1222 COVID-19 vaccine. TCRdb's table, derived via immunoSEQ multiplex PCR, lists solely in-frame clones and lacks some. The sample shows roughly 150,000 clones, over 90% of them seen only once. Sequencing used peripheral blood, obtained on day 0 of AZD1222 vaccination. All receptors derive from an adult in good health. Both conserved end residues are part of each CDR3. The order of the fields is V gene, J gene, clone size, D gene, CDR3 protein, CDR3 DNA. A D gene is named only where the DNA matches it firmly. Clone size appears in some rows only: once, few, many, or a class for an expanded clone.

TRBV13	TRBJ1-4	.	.	CASSLRIGANEKLFF	TGTGCCAGCAGCTTACGGATCGGGGCTAATGAAAAACTGTTTTTT
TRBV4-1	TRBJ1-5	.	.	CASSQVLFRDSNQPQHF	TGCGCCAGCAGCCAAGTGTTGTTCAGGGATAGCAATCAGCCCCAGCATTTT
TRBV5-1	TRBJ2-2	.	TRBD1	CASSLEAGGSGELFF	TGCGCCAGCAGCTTGGAGGCAGGGGGATCCGGGGAGCTGTTTTTT
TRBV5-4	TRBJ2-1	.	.	CASSPGRVEQFF	TGTGCCAGCAGCCCGGGGAGAGTTGAGCAGTTCTTC
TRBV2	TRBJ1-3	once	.	CASSEVPGSSGNTIYF	TGTGCCAGCAGTGAAGTCCCCGGCAGCTCTGGAAACACCATATATTTT
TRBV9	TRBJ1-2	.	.	CASSVDQGRVYGYTF	TGTGCCAGCAGCGTAGACCAGGGGCGAGTCTATGGCTACACCTTC
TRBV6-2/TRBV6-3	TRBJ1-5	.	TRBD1	CASSPTGGGQPQHF	TGTGCCAGCAGCCCGACAGGGGGCGGTCAGCCCCAGCATTTT
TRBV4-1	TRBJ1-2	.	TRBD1	CASSYRTGNYGYTF	TGCGCCAGCAGCTACAGGACAGGAAACTATGGCTACACCTTC
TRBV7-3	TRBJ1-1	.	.	CASSQEANTEAFF	TGTGCCAGCAGCCAAGAGGCGAACACTGAAGCTTTCTTT
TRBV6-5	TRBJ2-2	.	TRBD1	CASSTPTGRNGELFF	TGTGCCAGCAGTACCCCGACAGGGCGAAACGGGGAGCTGTTTTTT
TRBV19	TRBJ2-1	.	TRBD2	CASSSRLKTSGANNEQFF	TGTGCCAGTAGTTCCCGCCTTAAGACTAGCGGGGCAAACAATGAGCAGTTCTTC
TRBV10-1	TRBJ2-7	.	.	CASSEGQGYEQYF	TGCGCCAGCAGTGAAGGGCAGGGCTACGAGCAGTACTTC
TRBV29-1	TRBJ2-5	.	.	CSTRGGLLRRETQYF	TGCAGCACTAGGGGGGGACTTCTACGGAGAGAGACCCAGTACTTC
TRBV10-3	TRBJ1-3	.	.	CAISWAGGNTIYF	TGTGCCATCAGTTGGGCGGGTGGAAACACCATATATTTT
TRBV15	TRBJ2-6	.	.	CATSRGAPGANVLTF	TGTGCCACCAGCAGAGGAGCCCCTGGGGCCAACGTCCTGACTTTC
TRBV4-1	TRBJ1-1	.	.	CASSLENTEAFF	TGCGCCAGCAGCCTTGAAAACACTGAAGCTTTCTTT
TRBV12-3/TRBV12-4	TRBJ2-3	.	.	CASSLGSTDTQYF	TGTGCCAGCAGTTTGGGCTCCACAGATACGCAGTATTTT
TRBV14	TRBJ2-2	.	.	CASSQRTTGNTGELFF	TGTGCCAGCAGCCAGAGAACGACAGGGAACACCGGGGAGCTGTTTTTT
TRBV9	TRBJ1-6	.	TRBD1	CASSAWDRGQSPLHF	TGTGCCAGCAGCGCCTGGGACAGAGGCCAGTCACCCCTCCACTTT
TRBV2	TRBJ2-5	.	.	CASSERVETQYF	TGTGCCAGCAGTGAACGGGTGGAGACCCAGTACTTC
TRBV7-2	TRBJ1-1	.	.	CASSLKVQAFF	TGTGCCAGCAGCTTAAAGGTTCAGGCTTTCTTT
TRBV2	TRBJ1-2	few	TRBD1	CASGQALDGYTF	TGTGCCAGCGGACAGGCTCTTGACGGCTACACCTTC
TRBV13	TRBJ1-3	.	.	CASSTGQRGNTIYF	TGTGCCAGCAGCACTGGACAGCGGGGAAACACCATATATTTT
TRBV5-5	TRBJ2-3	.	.	CASSPDMDTQYF	TGTGCCAGCAGCCCCGATATGGATACGCAGTATTTT
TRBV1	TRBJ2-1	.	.	CTSSQGSTGTDQLMRNEQFF	TGCACCAGCAGCCAAGGTAGCACTGGGACAGACCAGTTAATGAGGAATGAGCAGTTCTTC
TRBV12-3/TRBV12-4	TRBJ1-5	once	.	CASSLSGNQPQHF	TGTGCCAGCAGTTTAAGCGGTAATCAGCCCCAGCATTTT
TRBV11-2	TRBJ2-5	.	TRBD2	CASSFISGALPGTQYF	TGTGCCAGCAGCTTCATTAGCGGGGCCCTACCCGGCACCCAGTACTTC
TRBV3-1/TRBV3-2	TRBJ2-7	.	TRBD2	CASSQVAGGTYEQYF	TGTGCCAGCAGCCAAGTAGCGGGGGGAACCTACGAGCAGTACTTC
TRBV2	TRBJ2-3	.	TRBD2	CASSALGLAGGRRTDTQYF	TGTGCCAGCAGTGCATTAGGGCTAGCGGGGGGGCGGCGCACAGATACGCAGTATTTT
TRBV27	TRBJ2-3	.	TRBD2	CASSSYSGRGGDTQYF	TGTGCCAGCAGTTCCTATAGCGGGAGGGGGGGAGATACGCAGTATTTT
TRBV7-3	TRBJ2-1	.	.	CASSPIQTTYNEQFF	TGTGCCAGCAGCCCCATACAGACGACCTACAATGAGCAGTTCTTC
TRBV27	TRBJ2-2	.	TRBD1	CASNKDRVPSGELFF	TGTGCCAGCAACAAAGACAGGGTGCCTTCCGGGGAGCTGTTTTTT
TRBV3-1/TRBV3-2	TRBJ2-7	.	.	CASSQEWDKEGYEQYF	TGTGCCAGCAGCCAAGAATGGGACAAGGAAGGGTACGAGCAGTACTTC
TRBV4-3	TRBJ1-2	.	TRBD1	CASSQEDPGQGTGGYTF	TGCGCCAGCAGCCAAGAAGATCCGGGACAGGGCACGGGTGGCTACACCTTC
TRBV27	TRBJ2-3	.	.	CASSLAVRDTQYF	TGTGCCAGCAGTTTGGCCGTTCGAGATACGCAGTATTTT
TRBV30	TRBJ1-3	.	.	CAWSVGASGNTIYF	TGTGCCTGGAGTGTAGGGGCCTCTGGAAACACCATATATTTT
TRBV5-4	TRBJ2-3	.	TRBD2	CASSSGGTRTDTQYF	TGTGCCAGCAGTAGCGGGGGAACCCGCACAGATACGCAGTATTTT
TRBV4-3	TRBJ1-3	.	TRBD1	CASSPGQELSGNTIYF	TGCGCCAGCAGCCCGGGACAGGAGCTCTCTGGAAACACCATATATTTT
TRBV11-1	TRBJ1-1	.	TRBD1	CASSSGTGNTEAFF	TGTGCCAGCAGCTCCGGGACAGGGAACACTGAAGCTTTCTTT
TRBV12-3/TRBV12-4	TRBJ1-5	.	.	CASSPGDQPQHF	TGTGCCAGCAGTCCGGGAGATCAGCCCCAGCATTTT
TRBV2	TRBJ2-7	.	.	CASSSSYEQYF	TGTGCCAGCAGCAGCTCCTACGAGCAGTACTTC
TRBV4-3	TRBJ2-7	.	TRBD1	CASSQDSGQGYEQYF	TGCGCCAGCAGCCAAGATTCGGGACAGGGCTACGAGCAGTACTTC
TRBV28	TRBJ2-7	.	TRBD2	CASSFARLAGAYEQYF	TGTGCCAGCAGTTTCGCCCGACTAGCGGGAGCCTACGAGCAGTACTTC
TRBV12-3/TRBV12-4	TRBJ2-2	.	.	CASRMNTGELFF	TGTGCCAGCAGAATGAACACCGGGGAGCTGTTTTTT
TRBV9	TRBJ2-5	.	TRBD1	CASSAGPTGLAETQYF	TGTGCCAGCAGCGCCGGCCCGACAGGGTTGGCGGAGACCCAGTACTTC
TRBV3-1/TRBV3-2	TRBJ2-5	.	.	CASSQGFFGSDQETQYF	TGTGCCAGCAGCCAAGGTTTCTTTGGGTCGGACCAAGAGACCCAGTACTTC
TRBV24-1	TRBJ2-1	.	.	CATQGSSYNEQFF	TGTGCCACCCAGGGGAGCTCCTACAATGAGCAGTTCTTC
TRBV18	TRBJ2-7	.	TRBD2	CASSPQVAGVGLYEQYF	TGTGCCAGCTCACCACAAGTAGCGGGAGTCGGTTTGTACGAGCAGTACTTC
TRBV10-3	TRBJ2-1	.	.	CAISEGGPQSNEQFF	TGTGCCATCAGTGAGGGGGGACCTCAGTCCAATGAGCAGTTCTTC
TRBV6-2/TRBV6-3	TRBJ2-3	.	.	CASSSGTDADTQYF	TGTGCCAGCAGTTCCGGGACGGACGCAGATACGCAGTATTTT
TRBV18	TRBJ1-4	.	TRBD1	CASSPPGQSNEKLFF	TGTGCCAGCTCACCACCGGGACAGTCGAATGAAAAACTGTTTTTT
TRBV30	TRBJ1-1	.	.	CAWNRGLGTEAFF	TGTGCCTGGAATAGAGGACTTGGGACTGAAGCTTTCTTT
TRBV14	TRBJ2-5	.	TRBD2	CASSLLLLAGDETQYF	TGTGCCAGCAGCCTCTTATTACTAGCGGGAGATGAGACCCAGTACTTC
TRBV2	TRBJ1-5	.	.	CASKQGFGPQHF	TGTGCCAGCAAACAGGGTTTTGGGCCCCAGCATTTT
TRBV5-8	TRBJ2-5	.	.	CASSLEARRGETQYF	TGTGCCAGCAGCTTGGAAGCCAGACGAGGGGAGACCCAGTACTTC
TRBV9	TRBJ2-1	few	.	CASSVAWGRGNEQFF	TGTGCCAGCAGCGTAGCGTGGGGGCGCGGCAATGAGCAGTTCTTC
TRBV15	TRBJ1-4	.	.	CATSRATGPRLEKLFF	TGTGCCACCAGCAGGGCAACAGGGCCTCGACTAGAAAAACTGTTTTTT